These 17 T cell receptor beta chains share one sample of origin, sequenced in a study of read filtering for tumor transcriptome and immune sequencing. Molecular barcoded adaptors covering alpha/delta and beta/gamma chains were used on about 390 ng RNA. MiXCR was run by TCRdb on the reads, yielding one entry per CDR3 protein. This sample has over 50,000 distinct CDR3 sequences, with about a fifth found just once. Sequenced: a population of CD138-negative cells sorted from bone marrow. Source of these receptors: a donor aged 40 or over with multiple myeloma.

In this sample, this clonotype turned up many times. The chain combines TRBV28 with TRBJ2-3, with D perhaps matching TRBD2 (6 bases). The CDR3 sequence is 15 residues long. The V gene's germline CDR1 is MDHEN and CDR2 SYDVKM. V was trimmed by 4 bases and J by 5 bases, leaving 16 bases between them. The CDR3 coding sequence is TGTGCCAGCAGTTATAGGGCGGGAATGGTAGATACGCAGTATTTT. Translated: CASSYRAGMVDTQYF.

Details on this clonotype: This may come from a read error, since a much larger clone is one base off. Because it lacks the conserved phenylalanine or tryptophan at the end, this CDR3 is likely a read error. The rearrangement uses TRBV29-1 and TRBJ2-5, with a tentative D call TRBD2 (5 bases). This CDR3 spans 12 amino acids. Germline loops: CDR1 SQVTM, CDR2 ANQGSEA. Trimming took 7 bases from V and 4 from J, leaving 13 bases between them. DNA of the CDR3: TGCAGCGGAGGGCACGCCGGAGAGACCCAGTACCTC. Translating it yields CSGGHAGETQYL.

This chain links TRBV30 with TRBJ2-5, with D perhaps TRBD2 (5 bases). Per the germline V gene, CDR1 is GTSNPN and CDR2 is SVGIG (reference sequence). Trimming removed 1 base at V and 3 bases at J, with 18 bases between. The CDR3 extends over 16 amino acids. CDR3: CAWSDPVTNGEETQYF. The CDR3 DNA reads as TGTGCCTGGAGTGACCCAGTGACTAACGGTGAAGAGACCCAGTACTTC.

This chain links TRBV20-1 with TRBJ1-4; D is unclear. The CDR3 has 11 residues. The germline V gene encodes CDR1 DFQATT and CDR2 SNEGSKA (reference sequence). V lost 5 bases, J lost 8 bases, and 9 bases lay in between. CDR3: CSALSNEKLFF. The CDR3 bases are TGCAGTGCTTTATCAAACGAAAAACTGTTTTTT.

This clonotype was observed many times. The rearrangement joins TRBV19 to TRBJ2-1, with TRBD2 matching over 15 bases. Germline V gene data show CDR1 as LNHDA and CDR2 as SQIVND (reference sequence). V lost 1 base to trimming and J lost 7 bases; unmatched junction nucleotides: 2. The CDR3 is 16 residues long. As DNA, the CDR3 is TGTGCCAGTAGTATAGTGGGACTAGCGGGAGGAAATGAGCAGTTCTTC. This codes for CASSIVGLAGGNEQFF.

In regard to this clonotype: Compared with germline, one end of the junction differs, possibly owing to a read error. J is TRBJ2-2 and V is TRBV7-6; no clear D gene. The germline V gene encodes CDR1 SGHVS and CDR2 FNYEAQ. This CDR3 contains 12 residues. The CDR3 DNA sequence: TGTGCCTGCAGCCCCAACACCGGTGAGCTGTTTTTT. It codes for CACSPNTGELFF.

This clonotype was seen more than once but under ten times. CDR3 residues: CASSPLMPNNANTGELFF. CDR3 nucleotide sequence: TGTGCCAGCTCACCACTAATGCCCAATAACGCGAACACCGGGGAGCTGTTTTTT. The chain employs TRBV18 and TRBJ2-2; D is unclear. CDR1 is KGHSH and CDR2 is LQKENI in the germline V gene. The CDR3 sequence is 18 residues long. Deletions cut 1 base from V and 0 bases from J, with 15 bases between.

By its share, this clonotype is medium-sized (0.01 to 0.1%). The chain joins TRBV5-1 to TRBJ2-1, with 10 positions matching TRBD1. V shed 5 bases and J 2 bases; nucleotides not matched to a gene: 4. Looked up from germline, CDR1 is SGHRS and CDR2 is YFSETQ. The CDR3 is made up of 15 amino acids. Written as DNA, the CDR3 is TGCGCCAGCAGAACAGGACAGGGGGCCTACAATGAGCAGTTCTTC. Protein: CASRTGQGAYNEQFF. Full variable domain (missing parts from reference TRBV5-1 and TRBJ2-1): KAGVTQTPRYLIKTRGQQVTLSCSPISGHRSVSWYQQTPGQGLQFLFEYFSETQRNKGNFPGRFSGRQFSNSRSEMNVSTLELGDSALYLCASRTGQGAYNEQFFGPGTRLTVL.

The table lists this clonotype with many counts. The V and J genes are TRBV7-2 and TRBJ2-3, with 9 bases lining up with TRBD1. The CDR3 covers 14 residues. Germline values: CDR1 SGHTA, CDR2 FQGNSA. The J segment lost 7 bases and the V segment lost 4 bases, leaving 6 bases of the junction unmatched. This chain's CDR3 is CASSSSGQGNTQYF. Written as DNA, the CDR3 is TGTGCCAGCAGCTCCTCTGGACAGGGGAATACGCAGTATTTT. The full variable domain, rest sourced from reference TRBV7-2 and TRBJ2-3, is GAGVSQSPSNKVTEKGKDVELRCDPISGHTALYWYRQSLGQGLEFLIYFQGNSAPDKSGLPSDRFSAERTGGSVSTLTIQRTQQEDSAVYLCASSSSGQGNTQYFGPGTRLTVL.

This clonotype showed up just a few times. The chain couples TRBV6-2 or TRBV6-3 to TRBJ2-7; TRBD1 or TRBD2 may be the D gene (5 bases each). Germline CDR1 reads MNHEY; CDR2 reads SVGEGT. The CDR3 consists of 14 residues. The ends were cut back, 2 bases at V and 2 bases at J, with 10 bases in the middle. The DNA for the CDR3 is TGTGCCAGCAGTTACGGGGGAACGACCTACGAGCAGTACTTC. Residues: CASSYGGTTYEQYF.

This clonotype was observed many times. V and J are TRBV29-1 and TRBJ2-1; TRBD1 aligns across 7 bases. The germline V gene has CDR1 SQVTM and CDR2 ANQGSEA. This CDR3 region has 15 residues. Trimming removed 0 bases from V and 3 bases from J; junction bases left unmatched: 5. The CDR3 bases are TGCAGCGTTGAAGATAGGGGGCCCGACTACAATGAGCAGTTCTTC. Residues: CSVEDRGPDYNEQFF.

This clonotype was found a few times. This rearrangement joins TRBV5-1 to TRBJ1-5; 7 bases fit TRBD1. Trimming took 0 bases from V and 6 from J; bases not matched to a gene: 3. CDR1 is SGHRS and CDR2 is YFSETQ in the germline V gene. The CDR3 spans 14 residues. The DNA of the CDR3 is TGCGCCAGCAGCTTGGACAGGGGAAGTCAGCCCCAGCATTTT. This codes for CASSLDRGSQPQHF.

Details on this clonotype: Possible read error: a much larger clone is one base away. CDR3 residues: CATRAGISNQPRHF. Written as DNA, the CDR3 is TGTGCCACCCGGGCGGGGATTAGCAATCAGCCCCGGCATTTT. The V gene is TRBV10-3, the J gene TRBJ1-5; unclear D gene. Looked up from germline, CDR1 is ENHRY and CDR2 is SYGVKD. The CDR3 length is 14 residues.

In its sample, this clonotype ranks as medium-sized. V gene TRBV7-2 combines with J gene TRBJ2-1; TRBD2 matches 7 bases. Losses at the gene ends were 2 bases for V and 0 bases for J; bases not matched to a gene: 1. Germline V gives CDR1 SGHTA, CDR2 FQGNSA. The CDR3 totals 15 residues. For the CDR3, the DNA is TGTGCCAGCAGCTTAATAGCGGGCTCCTACAATGAGCAGTTCTTC. Protein sequence: CASSLIAGSYNEQFF. Based on the CDR3 plus reference TRBV7-2 and TRBJ2-1, the full variable domain is GAGVSQSPSNKVTEKGKDVELRCDPISGHTALYWYRQSLGQGLEFLIYFQGNSAPDKSGLPSDRFSAERTGGSVSTLTIQRTQQEDSAVYLCASSLIAGSYNEQFFGPGTRLTVL.

Comments on this clonotype: This could be a read error, since a much larger clone is one nucleotide away. The chain is built from TRBV15 and TRBJ2-1; 7 bases line up with TRBD2. The germline gives CDR1 LNHNV, CDR2 YYDKDF (reference sequence). CDR3 size: 13 residues. The CDR3 spells CATGVAGRNEQLF. CDR3 nucleotides: TGTGCCACTGGGGTAGCGGGTCGCAATGAGCAGCTCTTC.

This clonotype was observed a handful of times. One end of the junction is discordant with germline, which a read error may explain. This chain joins TRBV25-1 and TRBJ2-1, with 12 bases matching TRBD2. This CDR3 is 17 amino acids long. Germline lookup yields CDR1 MGHDK and CDR2 SYGVNS. CDR3 nucleotides: TGTGCCAGCGTCACTAGCGGGAGGACGAGCTCCTACAGTGAGCAGTTCTTC. Translated, it gives CASVTSGRTSSYSEQFF.

This clonotype has ten or more counts. The chain combines TRBV6-5 with TRBJ2-1, with 7 bases that match TRBD1. There are 16 residues in the CDR3. Germline V CDR1 and CDR2: MNHEY, SVGAGI. V was clipped by 2 bases and J by 3 bases; unmatched bases: 7. The CDR3 loop reads CASSYKRGLYYNEQFF. CDR3 in DNA: TGTGCCAGCAGTTACAAAAGGGGGCTTTACTACAATGAGCAGTTCTTC.